The 25 T cell receptor beta chains listed next were all sequenced from one sample in a study of blood T cell repertoires in COVID-19. The assay was immunoSEQ multiplex PCR, and TCRdb's table has in-frame clones only and misses some. The sample has under 200,000 clones; around 86% are singletons. The sequencing sample was made of PBMCs or T cells enriched from blood (not recorded which). Receptor source: a man aged 40-49 years with acute COVID-19.

In this sample, this clone turned up a few times. This sequence joins TRBV14 and TRBJ1-2; TRBD1 matches 8 bases. The CDR3 loop spans 14 amino acids. Losses at the gene ends were 1 base for V and 8 bases for J; bases not matched to a gene: 6. Germline CDR1 reads SGHDN; CDR2 reads FVKESK. DNA of the CDR3: TGTGCCAGCAGCCAAGGAGACAGGGGAAGCGGCTACACCTTC. The encoded protein is CASSQGDRGSGYTF. The full variable domain, with the rest looked up from reference TRBV14 and TRBJ1-2, is EAGVTQFPSHSVIEKGQTVTLRCDPISGHDNLYWYRRVMGKEIKFLLHFVKESKQDESGMPNNRFLAERTGGTYSTLKVQPAELEDSGVYFCASSQGDRGSGYTFGSGTRLTVV.

The chain combines TRBV2 with TRBJ2-2; no firm D call. CDR1 and CDR2 (germline): SNHLY, FYNNEI. The CDR3 has 14 amino acids. V was trimmed by 2 bases and J by 7 bases, leaving 11 bases between them. The DNA for the CDR3 is TGTGCCAGCAGTGAAAACCTTAGTCACGGGGAGCTGTTTTTT. As protein: CASSENLSHGELFF.

The rearrangement uses TRBV27 and TRBJ2-7, with unresolved D. The CDR3 length is 14 residues. The V gene's germline CDR1 is MNHEY and CDR2 SMNVEV (reference sequence). V lost 4 bases and J 5 bases, leaving 15 bases between the germline ends. The CDR3 reads CASSSNPSYNEQYF. The CDR3 bases are TGTGCCAGCAGTTCCAACCCCAGTTATAACGAGCAGTACTTC.

This rearrangement joins TRBV28 to TRBJ2-1, with 10 bases fitting TRBD2. J was trimmed by 0 bases and V by 6 bases; bases with no gene match: 5. This CDR3 has 16 amino acids. Germline CDR1 is MDHEN and CDR2 is SYDVKM. CDR3 coding DNA: TGTGCCAGCAGACCAGCGGGAGGGCCCTCCTACAATGAGCAGTTCTTC. The encoded protein is CASRPAGGPSYNEQFF.

This sequence joins TRBV28 and TRBJ2-3; TRBD2 matches 9 bases. Germline-derived CDR1 and CDR2 are MDHEN and SYDVKM. This CDR3 has 15 amino acids. The trim removed 6 bases at V and 4 bases at J, leaving 8 bases unmatched. This chain's CDR3 is CASSTSGRIADTQYF. Here the CDR3 DNA reads TGTGCCAGCAGCACGAGCGGGAGGATTGCAGATACGCAGTATTTT. The whole variable domain, remainder taken from reference TRBV28 and TRBJ2-3, is DVKVTQSSRYLVKRTGEKVFLECVQDMDHENMFWYRQDPGLGLRLIYFSYDVKMKEKGDIPEGYSVSREKKERFSLILESASTNQTSMYLCASSTSGRIADTQYFGPGTRLTVL.

The chain carries TRBV24-1 and TRBJ2-3; 10 bases agree with TRBD2. This CDR3 is built from 17 residues. The germline V gene has CDR1 KGHDR and CDR2 SFDVKD. J gave up 0 bases and V 4 bases, and 6 bases lay outside the gene matches. The CDR3 loop reads CATSDPGTSASTDTQYF. CDR3 nucleotides: TGTGCCACCAGTGACCCTGGGACTAGCGCTAGCACAGATACGCAGTATTTT.

The J gene is TRBJ2-7, the V gene TRBV23-1, with D possibly TRBD2 on 5 matching bases. TRBV23-1 carries the ORF label, with uncertain function. The CDR3 spans 15 residues. V lost 8 bases to trimming and J lost 5 bases, with 22 bases between them. The chain's CDR3 is CASAGGWAQTDEQYF. CDR3 bases: TGCGCCAGCGCGGGTGGGTGGGCCCAAACTGACGAGCAGTACTTC.

About this clone: The same CDR3 also results from other DNA sequences found in this sample. This chain links TRBV29-1 with TRBJ2-3; D not certain. This CDR3 contains 12 residues. The germline gives CDR1 SQVTM, CDR2 ANQGSEA. Trimming shortened V by 0 bases and J by 5 bases, and 6 bases separated the two germline ends. The CDR3 DNA is TGCAGCGTTGAAGATCGAGGAGATACGCAGTATTTT. It is translated as CSVEDRGDTQYF.

The chain has TRBV13 and TRBJ2-7, with D maybe TRBD1 (5 bases). Germline CDR1 is PRHDT and CDR2 is FYEKMQ (reference sequence). The CDR3 has 13 residues. Trimming stripped 3 bases from V and 4 bases from J, with 10 bases between. The chain's CDR3 is CASSFFGAYEQYF. CDR3 DNA: TGTGCCAGCAGCTTTTTTGGGGCATACGAGCAGTACTTC.

In this sample, this clone turned up once. This chain uses TRBV4-3 with TRBJ2-1, with D possibly TRBD2 on 6 matching bases. CDR1 and CDR2 from the germline V gene are LGHNA and YSLEER. CDR3 size: 17 residues. V lost 4 bases to trimming and J lost 7 bases, with 23 bases between them. The CDR3 protein is CASSPLPFGGIGNEQFF. The CDR3 DNA follows: TGCGCCAGCAGCCCGCTGCCGTTCGGGGGTATAGGAAATGAGCAGTTCTTC.

Here the CDR3 reads CASSISEGTGALTDTQYF. CDR3 nucleotide sequence: TGTGCCAGTAGTATATCCGAGGGGACAGGGGCCCTCACAGATACGCAGTATTTT. The chain is built from TRBV19 and TRBJ2-3, with 10 bases aligning to TRBD1. This CDR3 is 18 amino acids long. CDR1 is LNHDA, CDR2 SQIVND, per germline (reference sequence). Unmatched junction bases numbered 10, after V lost 2 bases and J lost 2 bases.

A few counts support this clone. This chain joins TRBV7-9 and TRBJ2-7; 9 bases agree with TRBD2. V was pared by 3 bases and J by 4 bases, with 7 bases of the junction left unmatched. CDR3 length: 15 residues. Germline CDR1 and CDR2: SEHNR and FQNEAQ (reference sequence). The CDR3 spells CASSFSGGRAYEQYF. Here the CDR3 DNA reads TGTGCCAGCAGCTTCTCGGGCGGGAGGGCTTACGAGCAGTACTTC.

V usage is TRBV28 and J usage is TRBJ2-7; TRBD2 matches at 8 bases. The J segment lost 9 bases and the V segment lost 6 bases, leaving 10 bases of the junction unmatched. The CDR3 spans 13 residues. Germline assignment: CDR1 MDHEN and CDR2 SYDVKM. The CDR3, as DNA: TGTGCCAGCAGCCCGAACCAAAGCGGGAGGCAGTACTTC. This sequence encodes CASSPNQSGRQYF.

This clone was observed a few times. The chain couples TRBV7-9 to TRBJ1-5, with 9 bases aligning to TRBD1. Losses at the gene ends were 5 bases for V and 1 base for J; bases not matched to a gene: 12. Germline CDR1 SEHNR, CDR2 FQNEAQ (reference sequence). This CDR3 has 18 amino acids. CDR3 in amino acids: CASSKTGTGTYSNQPQHF. The DNA of the CDR3 is TGTGCCAGCAGCAAAACCGGGACAGGGACCTACAGCAATCAGCCCCAGCATTTT.

V usage is TRBV27 and J usage is TRBJ2-3; 11 nucleotides match TRBD2. CDR3 size: 19 residues. Trimming cost V 3 bases and J 6 bases; bases outside gene matches: 17. Germline V gene sequence: CDR1 MNHEY, CDR2 SMNVEV (reference sequence). The CDR3 region has the DNA TGTGCCAGCAGTTTTCAATTGGAGTTCATAGCGGGGGGGTTGGATACGCAGTATTTT. Amino acids: CASSFQLEFIAGGLDTQYF.

The gene calls are TRBV25-1 and TRBJ2-5; 8 bases line up with TRBD1. The germline V gene has CDR1 MGHDK and CDR2 SYGVNS. The CDR3 has 12 residues. J was trimmed by 10 bases and V by 8 bases; bases with no gene match: 9. DNA of the CDR3: TGTGCCAGCGCAGGGGGCGGTGGGATCCAGTACTTC. Amino acids: CASAGGGGIQYF.

This clone has just one count. V usage is TRBV5-1 and J usage is TRBJ2-1, with D tentatively TRBD2 (5 bases). The CDR3 is 14 amino acids. Germline CDR1 reads SGHRS; CDR2 reads YFSETQ. Trimming removed 4 bases from V and 2 bases from J, with 10 bases in between. The CDR3 loop reads CASSLTGTYNEQFF. The CDR3 region has the DNA TGCGCCAGCAGCCTCACCGGGACCTACAATGAGCAGTTCTTC.

V and J are TRBV30 and TRBJ2-2, with TRBD2 matching over 9 bases. The CDR3 length is 15 residues. Germline V gene sequence: CDR1 GTSNPN, CDR2 SVGIG (reference sequence). With V trimmed by 3 bases and J by 6 bases, 8 bases remained unmatched. In nucleotides, the CDR3 is TGTGCCTGGAGAAGAGCGGGAGGCCCGCCCGGGGAGCTGTTTTTT. It translates to CAWRRAGGPPGELFF.

The chain recombines TRBV2 with TRBJ2-5, with D perhaps TRBD1 (6 bases). V lost 4 bases and J lost 7, with 16 bases in between. Germline CDR1 is SNHLY and CDR2 is FYNNEI. CDR3 length: 14 residues. CDR3: CASSATQGEATQYF. In DNA form, the CDR3 reads TGTGCCAGCAGTGCAACACAGGGTGAAGCGACCCAGTACTTC. Looking up the rest from reference TRBV2 and TRBJ2-5 gives the full variable domain: EPEVTQTPSHQVTQMGQEVILRCVPISNHLYFYWYRQILGQKVEFLVSFYNNEISEKSEIFDDQFSVERPDGSNFTLKIRSTKLEDSAMYFCASSATQGEATQYFGPGTRLLVL.

This clone occurred once. The chain uses TRBV7-2 and TRBJ1-2; TRBD1 is a possible D gene (5 bases). The CDR3 extends over 14 amino acids. Trimming cost V 2 bases and J 7 bases, with 14 bases left between them. Germline V CDR1 and CDR2: SGHTA, FQGNSA. The CDR3 loop reads CASSLRGKGGGYTF. The CDR3 nucleotides read TGTGCCAGCAGCTTAAGGGGAAAAGGTGGTGGCTACACCTTC.

This chain joins TRBV6-4 and TRBJ2-2; 8 positions agree with TRBD2. The CDR3 extends over 16 amino acids. V lost 6 bases to trimming and J lost 7 bases; unmatched junction nucleotides: 13. CDR1 MRHNA and CDR2 SNTAGT come from the germline V gene. CDR3 in DNA: TGTGCCAGCAGCTCCACACTAGCGGTGCGAGGCGGGGAGCTGTTTTTT. Amino acid sequence: CASSSTLAVRGGELFF.

This chain uses TRBV6-1 with TRBJ2-3; 13 bases match TRBD2. J lost 4 bases, V lost 4 bases, and 5 bases had no gene match. There are 16 residues in the CDR3. The germline V gene has CDR1 MNHNS and CDR2 SASEGT. The CDR3 DNA is TGTGCCAGCAGTGGATCACTAGCGGGAGGGTCAGATACGCAGTATTTT. This codes for CASSGSLAGGSDTQYF.

This clone appeared a single time. This chain uses TRBV27 with TRBJ1-4; 8 nucleotides line up with TRBD1. This CDR3 is built from 14 residues. Germline CDR1 reads MNHEY; CDR2 reads SMNVEV (reference sequence). J lost 11 bases, V lost 2 bases, and 7 bases had no gene match. The DNA of the CDR3 is TGTGCCAGCAGTTTAACCAGGACAGGGCGGAAACTGTTTTTT. Its translation is CASSLTRTGRKLFF.

This clone was counted a single time. CDR3 sequence: CASSLSRAYGYTF. CDR3 DNA: TGCGCCAGCAGCTTGAGCAGGGCCTATGGCTACACCTTC. The rearrangement joins TRBV5-1 to TRBJ1-2, with a weak D call TRBD1 (5 bases). Trimming removed 1 base from V and 4 bases from J, with 8 bases in between. The CDR3 contains 13 residues. CDR1 and CDR2 from the germline V gene are SGHRS and YFSETQ. The full variable domain, its missing parts supplied by reference TRBV5-1 and TRBJ1-2, is KAGVTQTPRYLIKTRGQQVTLSCSPISGHRSVSWYQQTPGQGLQFLFEYFSETQRNKGNFPGRFSGRQFSNSRSEMNVSTLELGDSALYLCASSLSRAYGYTFGSGTRLTVV.

The chain recombines TRBV27 with TRBJ2-3; TRBD2 agrees at 8 bases. J lost 1 base, V lost 3 bases, and 0 bases had no gene match. Looked up from germline, CDR1 is MNHEY and CDR2 is SMNVEV (reference sequence). The CDR3 runs to 14 residues. CDR3 nucleotide sequence: TGTGCCAGCAGTTTTAGCGGGGGCACAGATACGCAGTATTTT. Amino acid sequence: CASSFSGGTDTQYF.